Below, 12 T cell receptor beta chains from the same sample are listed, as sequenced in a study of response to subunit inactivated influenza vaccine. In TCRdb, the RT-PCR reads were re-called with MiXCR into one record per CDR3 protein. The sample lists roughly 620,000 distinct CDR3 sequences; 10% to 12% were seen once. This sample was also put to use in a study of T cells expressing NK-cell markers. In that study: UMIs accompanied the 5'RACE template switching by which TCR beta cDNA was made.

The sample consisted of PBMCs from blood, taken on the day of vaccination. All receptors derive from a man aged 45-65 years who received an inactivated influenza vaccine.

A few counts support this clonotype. The CDR3 sequence: CASSHSAGTGAYEQYF. The CDR3 DNA is TGTGCCAGCAGCCACTCTGCCGGGACAGGGGCCTACGAGCAGTACTTC. This chain links TRBV3-1 with TRBJ2-7, with TRBD1 matching over 10 bases. This CDR3 comprises 16 residues. With 3 bases clipped from V and 2 bases from J, the junction kept 7 bases outside the gene matches. CDR1 and CDR2 (germline): LGHDT, YNNKEL (reference sequence).

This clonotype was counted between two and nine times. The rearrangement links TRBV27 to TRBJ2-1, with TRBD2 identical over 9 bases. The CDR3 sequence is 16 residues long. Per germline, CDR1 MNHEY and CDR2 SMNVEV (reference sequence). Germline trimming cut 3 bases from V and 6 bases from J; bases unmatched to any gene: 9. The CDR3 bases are TGTGCCAGCAGTTTCCTTAGCGGGAGAAGTGGCAATGAGCAGTTCTTC. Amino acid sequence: CASSFLSGRSGNEQFF.

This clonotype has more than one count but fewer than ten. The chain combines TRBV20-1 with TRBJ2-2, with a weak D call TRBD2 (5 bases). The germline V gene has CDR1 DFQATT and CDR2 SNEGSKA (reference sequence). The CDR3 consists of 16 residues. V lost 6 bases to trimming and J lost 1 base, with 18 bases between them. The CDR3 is CSAQTPNRGNTGELFF. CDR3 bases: TGCAGTGCCCAAACTCCCAACCGGGGGAACACCGGGGAGCTGTTTTTT.

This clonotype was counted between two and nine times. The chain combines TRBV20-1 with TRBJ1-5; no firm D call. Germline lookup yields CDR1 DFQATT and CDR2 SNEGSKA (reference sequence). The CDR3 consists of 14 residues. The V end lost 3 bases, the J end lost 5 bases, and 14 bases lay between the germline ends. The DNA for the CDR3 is TGCAGTGCTAGGGGCAGCGAAACCGATCAGCCCCAGCATTTT. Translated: CSARGSETDQPQHF.

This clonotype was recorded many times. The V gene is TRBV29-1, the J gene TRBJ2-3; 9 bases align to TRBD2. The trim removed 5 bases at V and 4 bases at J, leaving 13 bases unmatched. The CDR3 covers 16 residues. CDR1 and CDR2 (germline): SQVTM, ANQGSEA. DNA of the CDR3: TGCAGCGTTCGACTATTTAGCGGGAGCGAGGCAGATACGCAGTATTTT. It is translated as CSVRLFSGSEADTQYF.

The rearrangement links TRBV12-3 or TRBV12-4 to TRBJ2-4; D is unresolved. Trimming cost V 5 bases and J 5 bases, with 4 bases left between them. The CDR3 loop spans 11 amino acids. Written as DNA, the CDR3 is TGTGCCAGCAGTCAACAAAACATTCAGTACTTC. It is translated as CASSQQNIQYF.

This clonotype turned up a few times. As DNA, the CDR3 is TGTGCCAGCAGCTATAGGGGTTCCGGGACTAGCGGGAGCCCCTACGAGCAGTACTTC. Amino acids: CASSYRGSGTSGSPYEQYF. V and J are TRBV11-2 and TRBJ2-7; 14 nucleotides agree with TRBD2. Germline V lookup: CDR1 SGHAT, CDR2 FQNNGV. This CDR3 region has 19 residues. V lost 4 bases, J lost 2 bases, and 13 bases stayed unmatched.

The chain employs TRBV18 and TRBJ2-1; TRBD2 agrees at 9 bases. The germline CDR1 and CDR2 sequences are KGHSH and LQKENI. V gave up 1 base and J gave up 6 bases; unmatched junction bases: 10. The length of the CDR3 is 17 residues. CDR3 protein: CASSPRSGLAGTNEQFF. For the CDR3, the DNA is TGTGCCAGCTCACCACGATCTGGGCTAGCGGGGACCAATGAGCAGTTCTTC.

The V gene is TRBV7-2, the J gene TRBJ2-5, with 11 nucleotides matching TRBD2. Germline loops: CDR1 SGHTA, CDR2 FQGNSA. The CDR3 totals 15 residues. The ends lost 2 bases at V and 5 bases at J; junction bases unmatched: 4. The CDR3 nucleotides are TGTGCCAGCAGCTTAAGTGCTAGCGGGGGGGAGACCCAGTACTTC. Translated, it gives CASSLSASGGETQYF.

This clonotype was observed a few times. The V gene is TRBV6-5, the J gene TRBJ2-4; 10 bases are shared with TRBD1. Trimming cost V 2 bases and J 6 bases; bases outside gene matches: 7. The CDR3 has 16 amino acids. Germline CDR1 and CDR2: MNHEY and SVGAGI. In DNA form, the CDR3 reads TGTGCCAGCAGTTACAGAATCGACAGGGGGCTAAACATTCAGTACTTC. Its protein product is CASSYRIDRGLNIQYF.

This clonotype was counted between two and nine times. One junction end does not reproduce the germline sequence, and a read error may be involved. The CDR3 DNA reads TGCTGTGCTGGCGGCGCGATTCAAGAGACCCAGTACTTC. It translates to CCAGGAIQETQYF. The chain is built from TRBV20-1 and TRBJ2-5; no clear D. The CDR3 has 13 amino acids. Germline CDR1 DFQATT, CDR2 SNEGSKA (reference sequence).

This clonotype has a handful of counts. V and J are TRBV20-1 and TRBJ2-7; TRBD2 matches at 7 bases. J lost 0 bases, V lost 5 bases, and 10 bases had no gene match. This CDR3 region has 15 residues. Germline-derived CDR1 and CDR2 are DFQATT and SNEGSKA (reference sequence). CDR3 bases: TGCAGTGCTTTTCCCGGCCCGGGGGGCTCCTACGAGCAGTACTTC. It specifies CSAFPGPGGSYEQYF.